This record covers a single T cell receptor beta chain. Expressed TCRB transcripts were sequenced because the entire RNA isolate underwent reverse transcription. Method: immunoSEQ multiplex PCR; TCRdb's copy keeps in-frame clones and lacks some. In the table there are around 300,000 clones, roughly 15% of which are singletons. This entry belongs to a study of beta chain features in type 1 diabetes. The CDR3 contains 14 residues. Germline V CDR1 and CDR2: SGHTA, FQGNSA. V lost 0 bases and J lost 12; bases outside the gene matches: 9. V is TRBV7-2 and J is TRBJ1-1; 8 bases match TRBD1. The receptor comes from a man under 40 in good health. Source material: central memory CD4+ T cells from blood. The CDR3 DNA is TGTGCCAGCAGCTTAGCCGCCATACAGGGGGAAACTTTCTTT. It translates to CASSLAAIQGETFF.